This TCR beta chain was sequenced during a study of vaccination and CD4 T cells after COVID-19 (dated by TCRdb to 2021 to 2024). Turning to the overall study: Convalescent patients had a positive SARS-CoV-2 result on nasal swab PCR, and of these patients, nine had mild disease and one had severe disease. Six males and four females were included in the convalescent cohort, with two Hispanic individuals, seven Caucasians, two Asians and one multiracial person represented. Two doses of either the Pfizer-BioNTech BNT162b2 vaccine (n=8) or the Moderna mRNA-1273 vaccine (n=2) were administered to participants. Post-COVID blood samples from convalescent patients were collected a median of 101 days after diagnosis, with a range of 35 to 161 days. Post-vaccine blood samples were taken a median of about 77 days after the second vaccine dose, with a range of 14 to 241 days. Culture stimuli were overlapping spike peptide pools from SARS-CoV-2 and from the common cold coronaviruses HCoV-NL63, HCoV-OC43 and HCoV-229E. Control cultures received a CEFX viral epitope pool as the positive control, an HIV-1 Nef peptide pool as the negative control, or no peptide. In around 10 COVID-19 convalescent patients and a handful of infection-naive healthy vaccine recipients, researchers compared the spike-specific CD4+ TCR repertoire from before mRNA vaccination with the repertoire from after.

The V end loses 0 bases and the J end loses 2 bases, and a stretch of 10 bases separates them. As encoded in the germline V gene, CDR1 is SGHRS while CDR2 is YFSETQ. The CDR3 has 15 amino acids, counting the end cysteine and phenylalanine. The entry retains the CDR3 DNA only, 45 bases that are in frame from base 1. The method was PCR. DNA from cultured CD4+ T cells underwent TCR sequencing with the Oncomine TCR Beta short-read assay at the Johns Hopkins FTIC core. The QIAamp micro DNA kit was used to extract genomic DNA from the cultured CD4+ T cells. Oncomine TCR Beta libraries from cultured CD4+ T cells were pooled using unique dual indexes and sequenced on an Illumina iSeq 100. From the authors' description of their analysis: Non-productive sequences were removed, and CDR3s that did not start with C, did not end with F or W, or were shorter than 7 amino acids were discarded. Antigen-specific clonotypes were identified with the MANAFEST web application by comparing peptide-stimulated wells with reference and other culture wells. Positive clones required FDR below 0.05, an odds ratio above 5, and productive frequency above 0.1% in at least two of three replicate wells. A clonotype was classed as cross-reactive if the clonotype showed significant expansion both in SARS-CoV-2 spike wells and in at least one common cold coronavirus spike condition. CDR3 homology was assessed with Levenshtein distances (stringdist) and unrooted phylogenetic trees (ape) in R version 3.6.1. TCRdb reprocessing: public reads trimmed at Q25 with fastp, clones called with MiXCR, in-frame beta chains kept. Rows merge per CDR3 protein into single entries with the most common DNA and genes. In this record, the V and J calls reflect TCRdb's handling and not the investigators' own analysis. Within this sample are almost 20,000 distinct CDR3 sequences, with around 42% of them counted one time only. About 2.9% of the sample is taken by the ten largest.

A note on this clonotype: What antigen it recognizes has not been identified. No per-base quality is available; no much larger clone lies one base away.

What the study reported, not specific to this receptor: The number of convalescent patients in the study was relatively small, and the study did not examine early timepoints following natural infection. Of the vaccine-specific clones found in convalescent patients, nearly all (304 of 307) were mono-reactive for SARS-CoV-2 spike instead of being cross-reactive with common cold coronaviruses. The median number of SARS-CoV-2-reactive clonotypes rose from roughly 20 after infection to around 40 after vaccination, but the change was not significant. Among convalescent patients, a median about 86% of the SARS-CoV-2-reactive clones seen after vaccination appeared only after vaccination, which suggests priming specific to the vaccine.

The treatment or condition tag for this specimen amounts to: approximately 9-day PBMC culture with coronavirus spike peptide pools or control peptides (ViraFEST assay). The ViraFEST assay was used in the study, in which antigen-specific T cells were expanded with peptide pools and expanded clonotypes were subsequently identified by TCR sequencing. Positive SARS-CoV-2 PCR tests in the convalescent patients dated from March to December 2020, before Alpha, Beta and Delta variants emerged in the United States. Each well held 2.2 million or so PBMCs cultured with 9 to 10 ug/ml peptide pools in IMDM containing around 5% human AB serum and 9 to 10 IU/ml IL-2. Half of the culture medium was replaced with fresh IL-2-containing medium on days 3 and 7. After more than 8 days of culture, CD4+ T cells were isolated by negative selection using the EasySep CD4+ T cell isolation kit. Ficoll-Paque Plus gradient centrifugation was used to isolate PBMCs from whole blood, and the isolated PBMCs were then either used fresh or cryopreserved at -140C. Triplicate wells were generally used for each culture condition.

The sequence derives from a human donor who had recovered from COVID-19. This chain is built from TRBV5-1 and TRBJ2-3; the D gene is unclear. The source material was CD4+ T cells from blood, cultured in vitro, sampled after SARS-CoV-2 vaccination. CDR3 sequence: CASSLGGLDTDTQYF. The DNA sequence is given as TGCGCCAGCAGCTTGGGGGGTCTTGACACAGATACGCAGTATTTT.